This TCR beta chain is drawn from a study of OX40 agonist ivuxolimab in advanced cancers. A note on the overall study: Ivuxolimab, which targeted the costimulatory receptor OX40 (CD134), was an agonistic, fully human IgG2 monoclonal antibody. The monotherapy dose-escalation portion (N of about 49 patients) of the phase I ivuxolimab trial is reported in the paper. The dose-escalation cohort was about 87% male with a mean age of about 60 years, ranging from roughly 20 to 80. Of the approximately 54 patients in dose escalation, about 20 had hepatocellular carcinoma, approximately 15 had melanoma, 9 had renal cell carcinoma and 9 had head and neck cancer. Three dose-escalation patients achieved partial responses, one with hepatocellular carcinoma and two with cutaneous melanoma. The point of sequencing TCRbeta in the periphery was to test whether ivuxolimab changed TCR sequence diversity and drove clonal T-cell expansion. Intravenous ivuxolimab was administered to patients every 2 weeks at six dose levels: 0.01, 0.1, 0.3, 1.5, 3 and 10 mg/kg. Prior anti-PD-1, anti-PD-L1 or anti-CTLA-4 therapy was permitted, and checkpoint inhibitors had been received by more than 35% of dose-escalation patients. Overall results and qualifications from the work: Clonal expansion of both CD4+ and CD8+ blood T cells was observed from baseline to week 6 at doses 0.1 to 3.0 mg/kg. The antigen specificity of the peripheral T cells that underwent clonal expansion was not determined. After ivuxolimab, CD8+ T cells had more expanded clones than CD4+ T cells on average. In the 0.1-3.0 mg/kg groups, partial responders were among the patients with the lowest normalized peripheral clonal expansion, particularly in CD8+ T cells. Low levels of normalized T-cell clonal expansion were also shown by some nonresponding patients.

Genomic DNA was extracted from sorted cells for sequencing of the TCRbeta CDR3 region. TCRbeta CDR3 regions were sequenced using the immunoSEQ Assay. Drawn from immuneACCESS, this table holds only the in-frame rearrangements with V and J called that TCRdb kept. Clones are partly lost; checked studies trace under half to an unresolved V gene and leave the rest unexplained. The sample profile shows about 14,000 clones; nearly 85% of them were found once. The ten largest account for 24% of the sample. Patients with autoimmune disease history or receiving systemic immunosuppression were excluded from the trial. In every dose cohort, peripheral blood was drawn for TCR sequencing at baseline, cycle 4 day 1, and cycle 7 day 1. The samples were drawn from a first-in-human, open-label, multicenter phase I dose-escalation trial of ivuxolimab. The trial enrolled adults with locally advanced or metastatic head and neck squamous cell, hepatocellular, melanoma or renal cell carcinoma. CD4+ and CD8+ T cells were sorted separately from peripheral blood before TCR sequencing.

In regard to this clone: This receptor's antigen is unknown. No base qualities exist here, and no much larger clone lies one base off it.

The CDR3 measures 15 amino acids from cysteine to phenylalanine. Solely the CDR3 DNA is kept, with 45 bases framed from the first base. CDR1 and CDR2 are drawn from the germline V gene (reference sequence): SEHNR, FQNEAQ. The germline ends are 18 bases apart after V is trimmed by 5 bases and J by 5 bases. Sequenced here: CD4+ or CD8+ T cells sorted from blood, sampled in a trial of the OX40 agonist ivuxolimab. Recombination joined TRBV7-9 with TRBJ1-2; the D gene lacks a confident call. This receptor was identified in an adult with an advanced solid tumor such as melanoma, head and neck, liver or kidney cancer. CDR3 loop: CASSTLISGFYGYTF. The nucleotide sequence reads TGTGCCAGCAGCACCCTTATTTCGGGTTTTTATGGCTACACCTTC. The CDR3, completed at both ends by the reference TRBV7-9 and TRBJ1-2 genes, gives the full variable domain DTGVSQNPRHKITKRGQNVTFRCDPISEHNRLYWYRQTLGQGPEFLTYFQNEAQLEKSRLLSDRFSAERPKGSFSTLEIQRTEQGDSAMYLCASSTLISGFYGYTFGSGTRLTVV.